Listed here are 31 T cell receptor beta chains from one sample, sequenced in a study of T cell responses to AZD1222 COVID-19 vaccine. The table came from immunoSEQ multiplex PCR; TCRdb's copy has only in-frame clones and leaves some out. Of about 110,000 clones listed, roughly 87% are singletons. The sequencing here drew on peripheral blood, taken on day 0 of AZD1222 vaccination. The origin of the receptors is an adult in good health.

This clone appeared a few times. The J gene is TRBJ2-5, the V gene TRBV19; D gene uncertain. V was pared by 8 bases and J by 4 bases, with 14 bases between. CDR3 size: 13 residues. In germline, CDR1 is LNHDA, CDR2 SQIVND (reference sequence). CDR3 nucleotide sequence: TGTGCCAGTTCGCCGGCGCCCAGAGAGACCCAGTACTTC. It translates to CASSPAPRETQYF.

V is TRBV7-3 and J is TRBJ1-1; 7 bases agree with TRBD1. The CDR3 is made up of 15 amino acids. The J segment lost 0 bases and the V segment lost 9 bases, leaving 10 bases of the junction unmatched. The V gene's germline CDR1 is SGHTA and CDR2 FQGTGA. The CDR3 region has the DNA TGTGCCAGACACACGGAGACAGGGATGAACACTGAAGCTTTCTTT. It yields the protein CARHTETGMNTEAFF.

The CDR3 sequence: CASSIGTGVGGYTF. The CDR3 DNA is TGTGCCAGCAGCATTGGGACAGGGGTAGGGGGCTACACCTTC. V is TRBV7-2 and J is TRBJ1-2, with TRBD1 matching 10 bases. V trimming: 5 bases; J trimming: 8 bases; junction bases outside the gene matches: 8. The CDR3 has 14 residues. Germline lookup yields CDR1 SGHTA and CDR2 FQGNSA.

This clone has just a few counts. The genes are TRBV5-1 and TRBJ2-1, with D perhaps TRBD2 (5 bases). With 6 bases removed from V and 10 bases from J, the gap between germline ends came to 17 bases. The germline gives CDR1 SGHRS, CDR2 YFSETQ. CDR3 length: 13 amino acids. CDR3 coding DNA: TGCGCCAGCAATCGGATGGGAGTACCCGAGCAGTTCTTC. Protein sequence: CASNRMGVPEQFF.

This sequence joins TRBV7-2 and TRBJ1-6; a possible D gene is TRBD1 (5 bases). The CDR3 spans 17 residues. Between the trimmed V and J ends, which lost 2 bases and 7 bases, there was a span of 18 bases. The V gene's germline CDR1 is SGHTA and CDR2 FQGNSA. The CDR3 DNA is TGTGCCAGCAGCTTACAAACGACAGTCTGGGGGAATTCACCCCTCCACTTT. Its protein is CASSLQTTVWGNSPLHF.

The rearrangement links TRBV25-1 to TRBJ1-1; 9 bases are a match to TRBD1. Germline loops: CDR1 MGHDK, CDR2 SYGVNS. V shed 1 base, J shed 2 bases, and the junction held 8 bases outside the gene matches. The CDR3 consists of 17 residues. The CDR3 is CASSESGQGGENTEAFF. The CDR3 nucleotides are TGTGCCAGCAGTGAATCGGGACAGGGTGGTGAAAACACTGAAGCTTTCTTT. The full variable domain, in which reference TRBV25-1 and TRBJ1-1 provide the parts outside the CDR3, is EADIYQTPRYLVIGTGKKITLECSQTMGHDKMYWYQQDPGMELHLIHYSYGVNSTEKGDLSSESTVSRIRTEHFPLTLESARPSHTSQYLCASSESGQGGENTEAFFGQGTRLTVV.

The chain is built from TRBV21-1 and TRBJ2-7; TRBD2, the table's D call, was not compared with the DNA. TRBV21-1 is a pseudogene. CDR3 length equals 15 residues. This CDR3 reads CASRGARPPPSEQYF. CDR3 DNA sequence: TGTGCCAGCAGGGGTGCGCGGCCTCCACCCTCCGAGCAGTACTTC.

This rearrangement joins TRBV3-1 (or the pseudogene TRBV3-2) to TRBJ2-7; perhaps TRBD1 as D (5 bases). Germline V lookup: CDR1 LGHDT, CDR2 YNNKEL (reference sequence). Deletions cut 4 bases from V and 2 bases from J, with 9 bases between. The CDR3 totals 13 residues. The CDR3 DNA is TGTGCCAGCAGCCTCGGACAAACCTACGAGCAGTACTTC. This encodes CASSLGQTYEQYF.

The chain links TRBV5-4 to TRBJ2-7; TRBD1 might be the D (6 bases). The V and J ends lost 2 bases and 3 bases respectively, with 9 bases between them. The CDR3 totals 13 residues. Germline-derived CDR1 and CDR2 are SGHNT and YYREEE (reference sequence). The CDR3 bases are TGTGCCAGCAGCTTACAGGGATTCTACGAGCAGTACTTC. It is translated as CASSLQGFYEQYF.

The V and J genes are TRBV19 and TRBJ1-5; D is undetermined. CDR1 LNHDA and CDR2 SQIVND come from the germline V gene (reference sequence). The length of the CDR3 is 14 residues. Between the trimmed V and J ends, which lost 5 bases and 2 bases, there was a span of 10 bases. The DNA of the CDR3 is TGTGCCAGTAGTCCCGGTGGGCGCAATCAGCCCCAGCATTTT. It yields the protein CASSPGGRNQPQHF.

The rearrangement uses TRBV10-2 and TRBJ2-3; 13 nucleotides match TRBD2. CDR3 length equals 17 residues. Losses at the gene ends were 6 bases for V and 0 bases for J; bases not matched to a gene: 6. Germline CDR1 reads WSHSY; CDR2 reads SAAADI. CDR3 bases: TGCGCCAGCAGGGAGACTAGCGGGGGGTCTAGCACAGATACGCAGTATTTT. Translation gives CASRETSGGSSTDTQYF.

This rearrangement joins TRBV12-3 or TRBV12-4 to TRBJ2-1; D gene uncertain. The V end lost 2 bases, the J end lost 5 bases, and 4 bases lay between the germline ends. The CDR3 sequence is 12 residues long. The CDR3 nucleotides read TGTGCCAGCAGTTTATCGAACAATGAGCAGTTCTTC. It is translated as CASSLSNNEQFF.

V gene TRBV4-3 combines with J gene TRBJ2-2, with D hard to call. V was cut by 7 bases and J by 6 bases, with 9 bases left in between. Germline CDR1 is LGHNA and CDR2 is YSLEER. CDR3 length equals 12 residues. Written as DNA, the CDR3 is TGCGCCAGCAATTCGGGTTCCGGGGAGCTGTTTTTT. Protein product: CASNSGSGELFF.

The chain uses TRBV30 and TRBJ2-7, with a possible D match to TRBD2 (7 bases). The germline V gene encodes CDR1 GTSNPN and CDR2 SVGIG (reference sequence). The CDR3 contains 13 residues. V dropped 3 bases and J dropped 3 bases, with 12 bases sitting between them. The CDR3 DNA reads as TGTGCCTGGAGGTCCGGGGGGCTCTACGAGCAGTACTTC. Translated: CAWRSGGLYEQYF.

The chain recombines TRBV7-2 with TRBJ1-2, with D unresolved. In germline, CDR1 is SGHTA, CDR2 FQGNSA. This CDR3 region has 13 residues. V was trimmed by 3 bases and J by 4 bases, leaving 9 bases between them. In DNA form, the CDR3 reads TGTGCCAGCAGCTTGATGTCTCCCTATGGCTACACCTTC. This sequence encodes CASSLMSPYGYTF.

The V call is TRBV28, the J call TRBJ2-7; D gene ambiguous. The CDR3 sequence is 13 residues long. Germline-derived CDR1 and CDR2 are MDHEN and SYDVKM. Trimming took off 3 bases at V and 1 base at J, with 7 bases between the two ends. The CDR3 region is CASSLELSYEQYF. The CDR3 bases are TGTGCCAGCAGTTTGGAACTTTCCTACGAGCAGTACTTC.

The chain combines TRBV28 with TRBJ1-1; D is possibly TRBD1 (5 bases). V was cut by 7 bases and J by 1 base, with 13 bases left in between. The CDR3 has 14 residues. In germline, CDR1 is MDHEN, CDR2 SYDVKM. In DNA form, the CDR3 reads TGTGCCAGCACTCCTCGTAGGGGGAACACTGAAGCTTTCTTT. The encoded protein is CASTPRRGNTEAFF. Supplemented by reference TRBV28 and TRBJ1-1, the full variable domain reads DVKVTQSSRYLVKRTGEKVFLECVQDMDHENMFWYRQDPGLGLRLIYFSYDVKMKEKGDIPEGYSVSREKKERFSLILESASTNQTSMYLCASTPRRGNTEAFFGQGTRLTVV.

The chain combines TRBV5-1 with TRBJ2-5; TRBD2 matches at 15 bases. Germline CDR1 is SGHRS and CDR2 is YFSETQ. The J segment lost 1 base and the V segment lost 4 bases, leaving 5 bases of the junction unmatched. This CDR3 region has 17 residues. CDR3 in DNA: TGCGCCAGCAGCAAGGGACTAGCGGGGGGCACCCAAGAGACCCAGTACTTC. Translated, it gives CASSKGLAGGTQETQYF.

The chain carries TRBV29-1 and TRBJ1-1; no clear D gene. The V end lost 1 base, the J end lost 5 bases, and 14 bases lay between the germline ends. The CDR3 loop spans 14 amino acids. Germline V lookup: CDR1 SQVTM, CDR2 ANQGSEA. In DNA form, the CDR3 reads TGCAGCGTTGAAGGGGTGGCCGGTTTAACTGAAGCTTTCTTT. Its translation is CSVEGVAGLTEAFF.

In DNA form, the CDR3 reads TGTGCCACCAGTGGTGGCGGGGGGGCCGGTGAGACCCAGTACTTC. Encoded protein: CATSGGGGAGETQYF. The rearrangement links TRBV24-1 to TRBJ2-5; 9 bases agree with TRBD2. V lost 5 bases, J lost 5 bases, and 8 bases stayed unmatched. The CDR3 loop spans 15 amino acids. Germline V gene lookup returns CDR1 KGHDR and CDR2 SFDVKD.

This CDR3 reads CASSLRSGDTEAFF. In nucleotides, the CDR3 is TGCGCCAGCAGCTTGAGATCAGGGGACACTGAAGCTTTCTTT. The rearrangement uses TRBV5-1 and TRBJ1-1, with a weak D call TRBD1 (6 bases). Trimming stripped 1 base from V and 3 bases from J, with 10 bases between. The CDR3 runs 14 residues. CDR1 and CDR2 (germline): SGHRS, YFSETQ.

The chain is built from TRBV7-2 and TRBJ2-7; D is possibly TRBD1 or TRBD2 (5 bases each). The V and J ends lost 1 base and 5 bases respectively, with 9 bases between them. Germline loops: CDR1 SGHTA, CDR2 FQGNSA. The CDR3 spans 13 residues. CDR3: CASSLGGPNEQYF. The CDR3 DNA reads as TGTGCCAGCAGCTTAGGGGGACCTAACGAGCAGTACTTC.

The chain combines TRBV25-1 with TRBJ2-1, with D uncertain. V was shortened by 4 bases and J by 2 bases, with 6 bases between the two germline ends. Germline loops: CDR1 MGHDK, CDR2 SYGVNS. This CDR3 is 13 amino acids long. This CDR3 is CASSAGPYNEQFF. The CDR3 DNA is TGTGCCAGCAGTGCGGGTCCCTACAATGAGCAGTTCTTC.

The gene calls are TRBV7-2 and TRBJ1-1, with 12 bases fitting TRBD1. This CDR3 spans 18 amino acids. Germline-derived CDR1 and CDR2 are SGHTA and FQGNSA. V trimming: 4 bases; J trimming: 11 bases; junction bases outside the gene matches: 20. Here the CDR3 reads CASSSRKGQGANPLLAFF. The DNA for the CDR3 is TGTGCCAGCAGCTCTAGAAAGGGACAGGGGGCGAATCCCCTATTGGCTTTCTTT.

This clone occurred many times. V gene TRBV27 combines with J gene TRBJ2-7; no clear D gene. The CDR3 is 13 amino acids. The V end lost 5 bases, the J end lost 3 bases, and 11 bases lay between the germline ends. Germline CDR1 MNHEY, CDR2 SMNVEV (reference sequence). The CDR3, as DNA: TGTGCCAGCAGTCCCCATCGAGGCTACGAGCAGTACTTC. Protein: CASSPHRGYEQYF.

V gene TRBV7-2 combines with J gene TRBJ2-3; TRBD1 or TRBD2 may be the D gene (5 bases each). V shed 5 bases and J shed 14 bases, with 23 bases lying between them. The CDR3 spans 14 residues. Per the germline V gene, CDR1 is SGHTA and CDR2 is FQGNSA. The CDR3 region is CASSATGTTNRRYF. The CDR3 DNA sequence: TGTGCCAGCAGCGCAACCGGGACCACAAACAGGCGGTATTTT.

The chain recombines TRBV7-9 with TRBJ2-3, with no clear D. The CDR3 sequence is 14 residues long. The germline V gene has CDR1 SEHNR and CDR2 FQNEAQ (reference sequence). V gave up 5 bases and J gave up 7 bases, with 16 bases separating them. The CDR3 protein is CASSPRVSINTQYF. The CDR3, as DNA: TGTGCCAGCAGCCCCCGGGTCTCGATTAATACGCAGTATTTT.

The gene calls are TRBV19 and TRBJ1-6, with a tentative D call TRBD1 (5 bases). The CDR3 sequence is 13 residues long. The V end lost 6 bases, the J end lost 7 bases, and 10 bases lay between the germline ends. Germline V CDR1 and CDR2: LNHDA, SQIVND (reference sequence). CDR3 residues: CASSGTYNSPLHF. The CDR3, as DNA: TGTGCCAGTAGCGGGACTTACAATTCACCCCTCCACTTT.

This chain joins TRBV5-8 and TRBJ2-1; 10 nucleotides match TRBD2. CDR3 length equals 17 residues. From germline, CDR1 is SGHTS and CDR2 YDEGEE. V lost 4 bases, J lost 5 bases, and 12 bases stayed unmatched. CDR3 nucleotide sequence: TGTGCCAGCAGCCCCCAGCCCCAGCGGGGGGGCCACAATGAGCAGTTCTTC. The encoded protein is CASSPQPQRGGHNEQFF.

This clone was observed once. The chain has TRBV18 and TRBJ2-7, with D perhaps being TRBD1 or TRBD2 (5 bases each). With 2 bases removed from V and 5 bases from J, the gap between germline ends came to 10 bases. The CDR3 covers 13 residues. Germline lookup yields CDR1 KGHSH and CDR2 LQKENI. CDR3 sequence: CASSPSQGHEQYF. In DNA, the CDR3 is TGTGCCAGCTCACCAAGCCAGGGACACGAGCAGTACTTC.

This sequence joins TRBV5-1 and TRBJ2-1, with D possibly being TRBD2 (5 bases). Germline CDR1 and CDR2: SGHRS and YFSETQ. The CDR3 extends over 16 amino acids. V lost 1 base and J 5 bases, leaving 16 bases between the germline ends. CDR3 nucleotides: TGCGCCAGCAGCTTGTTGGCGGGCCAACTAAACAATGAGCAGTTCTTC. This translates into CASSLLAGQLNNEQFF. Together with reference TRBV5-1 and TRBJ2-1, the CDR3 gives the full variable domain: KAGVTQTPRYLIKTRGQQVTLSCSPISGHRSVSWYQQTPGQGLQFLFEYFSETQRNKGNFPGRFSGRQFSNSRSEMNVSTLELGDSALYLCASSLLAGQLNNEQFFGPGTRLTVL.